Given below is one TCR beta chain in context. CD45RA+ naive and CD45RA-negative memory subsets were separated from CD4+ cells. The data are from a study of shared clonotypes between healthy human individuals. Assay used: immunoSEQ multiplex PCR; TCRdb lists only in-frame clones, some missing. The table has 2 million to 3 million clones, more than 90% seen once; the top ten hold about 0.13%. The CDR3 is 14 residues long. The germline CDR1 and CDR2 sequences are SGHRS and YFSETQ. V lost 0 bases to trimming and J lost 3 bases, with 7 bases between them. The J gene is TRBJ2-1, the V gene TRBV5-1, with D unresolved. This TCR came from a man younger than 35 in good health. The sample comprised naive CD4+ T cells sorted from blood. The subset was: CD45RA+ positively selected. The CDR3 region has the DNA TGCGCCAGCAGCTTGGTCGTTCACTACAATGAGCAGTTCTTC. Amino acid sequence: CASSLVVHYNEQFF.